This T cell receptor beta chain was sequenced for a study of yellow fever vaccine responses in identical twins. TCRdb ran MiXCR on the RT-PCR reads and lists one entry per CDR3 protein. The table records 3,000 or so distinct CDR3 sequences, around three quarters of them present only once. The length of the CDR3 is 11 residues. The germline gives CDR1 KGHSH, CDR2 LQKENI. Trimming shortened V by 1 base and J by 6 bases, and 3 bases separated the two germline ends. The clonotype comes from a female donor who received the yellow fever vaccine. The starting material was T cells from blood (PBMCs), unsorted or a sorted subset (not recorded which), obtained before or after yellow fever vaccination (not recorded which). The chain links TRBV18 to TRBJ1-1; D remains unclear. This CDR3 reads CASSPRSEAFF. The CDR3 coding sequence is TGTGCCAGCTCACCACGGTCTGAAGCTTTCTTT.